These 28 T cell receptor beta chains came from one sample sequenced in a study of beta chain features in type 1 diabetes. Findings and caveats of the study: Across all four CD4+ subsets, people with type 1 diabetes showed modestly shorter TCRB CDR3s.

No antigen is known for these receptors. The investigators reverse transcribed all of the isolated RNA, so they sequenced expressed TCRB transcripts. Clones were sequenced by immunoSEQ multiplex PCR, and TCRdb holds only the in-frame ones, with some missing. The sample lists some 660,000 clones; around 15% were seen once. Sequenced input: naive CD4+ T cells from blood. The receptors derive from a man between 18 and 29 years old with type 1 diabetes.

The sample holds a few counts of this clone. J is TRBJ1-2 and V is TRBV28; no reliable D call. Germline V gene lookup returns CDR1 MDHEN and CDR2 SYDVKM. The CDR3 loop spans 13 amino acids. Deletions cut 2 bases from V and 5 bases from J, with 9 bases between. The CDR3 here is CASSLIREYGYTF. The CDR3 DNA is TGTGCCAGCAGTTTAATCCGGGAATATGGCTACACCTTC.

This chain connects TRBV6-4 to TRBJ2-1, with D possibly being TRBD2 (6 bases). Per the germline V gene, CDR1 is MRHNA and CDR2 is SNTAGT. V was trimmed by 0 bases and J by 4 bases, leaving 13 bases between them. CDR3 size: 16 residues. CDR3 protein: CASSDSLAAGYNEQFF. In DNA form, the CDR3 reads TGTGCCAGCAGTGACTCGTTAGCGGCCGGATACAATGAGCAGTTCTTC.

This clone has a handful of counts. The rearrangement links TRBV28 to TRBJ2-1; the D is unclear. The CDR3 length is 13 residues. Deletions cut 9 bases from V and 1 base from J, with 10 bases between. CDR1 is MDHEN, CDR2 SYDVKM, per germline. In DNA form, the CDR3 reads TGTGCCAGTTATCGTGGATCCTACAATGAGCAGTTCTTC. This codes for CASYRGSYNEQFF.

This chain connects TRBV7-9 to TRBJ2-7, with D maybe TRBD2 (5 bases). CDR3 length: 13 residues. CDR1 SEHNR and CDR2 FQNEAQ come from the germline V gene (reference sequence). Trimming removed 5 bases at V and 3 bases at J, with 11 bases between. CDR3 coding DNA: TGTGCCAGCAGCCCCGAGGGCCTCTACGAGCAGTACTTC. Its protein is CASSPEGLYEQYF. Full variable domain (missing parts from reference TRBV7-9 and TRBJ2-7): DTGVSQNPRHKITKRGQNVTFRCDPISEHNRLYWYRQTLGQGPEFLTYFQNEAQLEKSRLLSDRFSAERPKGSFSTLEIQRTEQGDSAMYLCASSPEGLYEQYFGPGTRLTVT.

This clone was seen a few times. For the CDR3, the DNA is TGTGCCAGCAGCTACCGGTCCGGGACAGGGTTGATCCATGAGCAGTTCTTC. Amino acid sequence: CASSYRSGTGLIHEQFF. This sequence joins TRBV5-6 and TRBJ2-1; 9 bases are shared with TRBD1. The CDR3 contains 17 residues. J lost 8 bases, V lost 3 bases, and 15 bases had no gene match. Germline CDR1 is SGHDT and CDR2 is YYEEEE. The full variable domain, with the rest looked up from reference TRBV5-6 and TRBJ2-1, is DAGVTQSPTHLIKTRGQQVTLRCSPKSGHDTVSWYQQALGQGPQFIFQYYEEEERQRGNFPDRFSGHQFPNYSSELNVNALLLGDSALYLCASSYRSGTGLIHEQFFGPGTRLTVL.

This clone was counted between two and nine times. The chain couples TRBV4-1 to TRBJ2-1; TRBD2 might be the D (5 bases). The CDR3 is 16 residues long. Germline V gene data show CDR1 as MGHRA and CDR2 as YSYEKL. The V gene lost 2 bases and the J gene lost 0 bases, with 11 bases spanning the gap. CDR3 in amino acids: CASSQFSTSSYNEQFF. The CDR3 DNA reads as TGCGCCAGCAGCCAATTCTCCACTAGCTCCTACAATGAGCAGTTCTTC.

The genes are TRBV2 and TRBJ2-1; D might be TRBD2 (5 bases). V gave up 1 base and J gave up 15 bases, with 16 bases separating them. The CDR3 spans 13 residues. Germline CDR1 and CDR2: SNHLY and FYNNEI. DNA of the CDR3: TGTGCCAGCAGTGAAGGAGGGAACCCCGGTTGGTTCTTC. The encoded protein is CASSEGGNPGWFF.

This clone was seen a handful of times. The chain has TRBV9 and TRBJ2-1; D might be TRBD1 (6 bases). V was shortened by 5 bases and J by 5 bases, with 14 bases between the two germline ends. CDR3 length: 14 amino acids. Germline V lookup: CDR1 SGDLS, CDR2 YYNGEE. CDR3 in DNA: TGTGCCAGCAGTTACGGACAGCCCAACAATGAGCAGTTCTTC. Protein sequence: CASSYGQPNNEQFF.

This clone was recorded a few times. This chain joins TRBV6-5 and TRBJ2-7; no clear D gene. The germline V gene encodes CDR1 MNHEY and CDR2 SVGAGI. The CDR3 contains 16 residues. V shed 0 bases and J shed 0 bases, with 12 bases lying between them. CDR3 in amino acids: CASSYSSADSSYEQYF. The DNA of the CDR3 is TGTGCCAGCAGTTACTCTTCGGCGGATAGCTCCTACGAGCAGTACTTC.

This clone was seen a few times. The J gene is TRBJ1-1, the V gene TRBV14; D might be TRBD1 (5 bases). CDR3 length: 12 residues. Germline lookup yields CDR1 SGHDN and CDR2 FVKESK. Trimming removed 0 bases from V and 10 bases from J, with 9 bases in between. The CDR3 reads CASSQDPQAAFF. The CDR3 DNA reads as TGTGCCAGCAGCCAAGATCCACAGGCAGCTTTCTTT.

This clone was observed a handful of times. The chain recombines TRBV7-9 with TRBJ1-3; 9 nucleotides align to TRBD1. Germline-derived CDR1 and CDR2 are SEHNR and FQNEAQ (reference sequence). This CDR3 has 12 residues. The V segment lost 4 bases and the J segment 11 bases; nucleotides outside the gene matches: 3. The CDR3 DNA reads as TGTGCCAGCAGCTCCTGGACAGGGGCCATATATTTT. It specifies CASSSWTGAIYF.

The chain joins TRBV28 to TRBJ1-2, with D maybe TRBD1 (5 bases). Trimming took 8 bases from V and 7 from J, leaving 11 bases between them. The CDR3 consists of 11 residues. Germline V lookup: CDR1 MDHEN, CDR2 SYDVKM. CDR3 region: CASGGEGGYTF. In nucleotides, the CDR3 is TGTGCCAGCGGGGGAGAGGGTGGCTACACCTTC.

The V call is TRBV4-1, the J call TRBJ2-1, with 11 bases fitting TRBD2. The V and J ends lost 2 bases and 9 bases, in that order; junction bases with no gene match: 9. The length of the CDR3 is 16 residues. The V gene's germline CDR1 is MGHRA and CDR2 YSYEKL. The DNA of the CDR3 is TGCGCCAGCAGCCAACCGACTAGCGGGGCCTGGGGTGAGCAGTTCTTC. Protein sequence: CASSQPTSGAWGEQFF.

The DNA for the CDR3 is TGTGCCAGCAGCGTTACCGGGACAGGGGGCCTTAGCACAGATACGCAGTATTTT. Its translation is CASSVTGTGGLSTDTQYF. This chain links TRBV9 with TRBJ2-3; 12 positions match TRBD1. The CDR3 loop spans 18 amino acids. Germline trimming cut 2 bases from V and 0 bases from J; bases unmatched to any gene: 7. Germline-derived CDR1 and CDR2 are SGDLS and YYNGEE.

The CDR3 DNA sequence: TGTGCCAGCAGTTACTACGACAGTCCTAGCTCCTACGAGCAGTACTTC. It encodes CASSYYDSPSSYEQYF. The chain joins TRBV6-5 to TRBJ2-7, with a weak D call TRBD1 (5 bases). The CDR3 loop spans 16 amino acids. V was shortened by 1 base and J by 0 bases, with 13 bases between the two germline ends. CDR1 and CDR2 (germline): MNHEY, SVGAGI.

This clone was counted only a few times. The chain has TRBV28 and TRBJ2-5, with D perhaps given as TRBD1 or TRBD2 (6 bases each). The V end lost 6 bases, the J end lost 5 bases, and 13 bases lay between the germline ends. The CDR3 loop spans 13 amino acids. The germline V gene encodes CDR1 MDHEN and CDR2 SYDVKM. The CDR3 region is CASSPGGGETQYF. The CDR3 nucleotides read TGTGCCAGCAGCCCCGGGGGCGGGGAGACCCAGTACTTC.

This clone was seen more than once but under ten times. The chain joins TRBV30 to TRBJ1-5; D is possibly TRBD1 (6 bases). V was shortened by 4 bases and J by 1 base, with 11 bases between the two germline ends. CDR1 GTSNPN and CDR2 SVGIG come from the germline V gene (reference sequence). This CDR3 is 14 amino acids long. This chain's CDR3 is CAWTGASSNQPQHF. The CDR3 coding sequence is TGTGCCTGGACGGGGGCCTCAAGCAATCAGCCCCAGCATTTT.

The table lists this clone with a few counts. The rearrangement joins TRBV2 to TRBJ2-4; TRBD1 might be the D (7 bases). This CDR3 is built from 12 residues. Germline V gene data show CDR1 as SNHLY and CDR2 as FYNNEI. Trimming took off 6 bases at V and 8 bases at J, with 11 bases between the two ends. The DNA for the CDR3 is TGTGCCAGCAGCGACAGGGAGGACATTCAGTACTTC. Protein product: CASSDREDIQYF.

This clone was counted only a few times. The chain employs TRBV7-9 and TRBJ1-3; 8 positions match TRBD1. V lost 5 bases, J lost 0 bases, and 3 bases stayed unmatched. Germline V CDR1 and CDR2: SEHNR, FQNEAQ (reference sequence). The length of the CDR3 is 15 residues. The CDR3 region is CASSRQGYSGNTIYF. CDR3 nucleotides: TGTGCCAGCAGCCGACAGGGGTACTCTGGAAACACCATATATTTT.

This chain links TRBV14 with TRBJ1-5, with TRBD1 matching over 7 bases. Germline loops: CDR1 SGHDN, CDR2 FVKESK. The CDR3 spans 15 residues. Germline trimming cut 4 bases from V and 2 bases from J; bases unmatched to any gene: 5. CDR3 region: CASSPEGQRNQPQHF. The CDR3 nucleotides read TGTGCCAGCAGCCCCGAGGGACAGCGCAATCAGCCCCAGCATTTT. Supplemented by reference TRBV14 and TRBJ1-5, the full variable domain reads EAGVTQFPSHSVIEKGQTVTLRCDPISGHDNLYWYRRVMGKEIKFLLHFVKESKQDESGMPNNRFLAERTGGTYSTLKVQPAELEDSGVYFCASSPEGQRNQPQHFGDGTRLSIL.

V and J are TRBV7-8 and TRBJ1-1; maybe TRBD1 (6 bases). Germline V gives CDR1 SGHVS, CDR2 FQNEAQ. V was trimmed by 3 bases and J by 3 bases, leaving 8 bases between them. The CDR3 runs to 13 residues. The CDR3 sequence is CASSFTGYTEAFF. As DNA, the CDR3 is TGTGCCAGCAGCTTTACAGGGTACACTGAAGCTTTCTTT.

This clone was recorded a few times. J is TRBJ1-5 and V is TRBV30; TRBD1 might be the D (5 bases). The CDR3 extends over 13 amino acids. V lost 3 bases and J 6 bases, leaving 12 bases between the germline ends. The germline V gene encodes CDR1 GTSNPN and CDR2 SVGIG (reference sequence). The CDR3 DNA reads as TGTGCCTGGAGCCTCCAGGGAGCTCAGCCCCAGCATTTT. The encoded protein is CAWSLQGAQPQHF.

There are a few counts of this clone. The rearrangement uses TRBV6-5 and TRBJ1-1, with a possible D match to TRBD1 (6 bases). CDR1 is MNHEY and CDR2 is SVGAGI in the germline V gene. CDR3 size: 15 residues. Trimming took off 4 bases at V and 3 bases at J, with 15 bases between the two ends. This CDR3 reads CASSSSIKGDTEAFF. The CDR3 DNA reads TGTGCCAGCAGTTCCTCCATTAAGGGGGACACTGAAGCTTTCTTT.

This clone came up a few times. The chain's CDR3 is CASRAARNTEAFF. In nucleotides, the CDR3 is TGTGCCAGCAGAGCGGCGAGGAACACTGAAGCTTTCTTT. The gene calls are TRBV2 and TRBJ1-1; the D is unclear. This CDR3 is built from 13 residues. Trimming took 6 bases from V and 1 from J, leaving 9 bases between them. Germline loops: CDR1 SNHLY, CDR2 FYNNEI.

This clone showed up just a few times. CDR3 in amino acids: CAWRYSREKLFF. In DNA form, the CDR3 reads TGTGCCTGGAGATATTCGCGAGAAAAACTGTTTTTT. The rearrangement links TRBV30 to TRBJ1-4; D is undetermined. V lost 3 bases and J 8 bases, leaving 10 bases between the germline ends. The CDR3 has 12 residues. Germline V gene lookup returns CDR1 GTSNPN and CDR2 SVGIG (reference sequence).

This clone has only a few counts. The chain employs TRBV6-5 and TRBJ1-1; D not resolved. The CDR3 is 15 amino acids. Germline CDR1 MNHEY, CDR2 SVGAGI. Deletions cut 1 base from V and 1 base from J, with 10 bases between. CDR3 nucleotides: TGTGCCAGCAGTTACTACGGCAGAGGGAACACTGAAGCTTTCTTT. This gives the protein CASSYYGRGNTEAFF.

The chain employs TRBV7-2 and TRBJ1-4; D ambiguous. V was pared by 5 bases and J by 0 bases, with 10 bases between. From germline, CDR1 is SGHTA and CDR2 FQGNSA. The length of the CDR3 is 15 residues. The chain's CDR3 is CASSAEASTNEKLFF. CDR3 in DNA: TGTGCCAGCAGCGCGGAGGCCTCAACTAATGAAAAACTGTTTTTT.

This clone was recorded a few times. J is TRBJ2-7 and V is TRBV7-9; D is possibly TRBD1 (5 bases). V lost 3 bases and J lost 5, with 11 bases in between. Germline V lookup: CDR1 SEHNR, CDR2 FQNEAQ (reference sequence). This CDR3 has 13 residues. The CDR3 DNA reads TGTGCCAGCAGCTTCCCAGGGTCCCACGAGCAGTACTTC. Protein sequence: CASSFPGSHEQYF.